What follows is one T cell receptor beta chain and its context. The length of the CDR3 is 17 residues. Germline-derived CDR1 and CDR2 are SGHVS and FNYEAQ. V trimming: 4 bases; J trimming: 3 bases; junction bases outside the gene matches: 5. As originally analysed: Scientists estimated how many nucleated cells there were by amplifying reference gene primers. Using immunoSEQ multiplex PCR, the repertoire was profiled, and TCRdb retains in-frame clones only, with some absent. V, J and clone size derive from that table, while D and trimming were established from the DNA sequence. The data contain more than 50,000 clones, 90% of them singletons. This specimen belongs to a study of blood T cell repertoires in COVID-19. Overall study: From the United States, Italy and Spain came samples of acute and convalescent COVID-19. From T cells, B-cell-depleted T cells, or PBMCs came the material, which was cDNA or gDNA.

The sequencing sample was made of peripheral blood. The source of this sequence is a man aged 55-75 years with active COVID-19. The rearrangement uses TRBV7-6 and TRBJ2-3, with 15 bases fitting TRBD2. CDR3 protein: CASSWTSGGVGTDTQYF. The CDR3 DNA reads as TGTGCCAGCAGCTGGACTAGCGGGGGGGTTGGGACAGATACGCAGTATTTT.